This is a list of T cell receptor beta chains from one sample in a study of T cell responses to AZD1222 COVID-19 vaccine. TCRdb's table, derived via immunoSEQ multiplex PCR, lists solely in-frame clones and lacks some. The table includes 95,000 to 150,000 clones, 65% to 90% detected once. Material: peripheral blood, obtained on day 0 of AZD1222 vaccination. The receptors shown here come from an adult in good health. CDR3s include the opening cysteine and the closing phenylalanine or tryptophan. A D gene is named only where the DNA matches it firmly. Expanded clones get a size class; other rows say once, few or many, or leave the size out.

CDR3 protein	CDR3 DNA	J gene	clone size	V gene	CDR3 length	D gene
CASSRGGTTDTQYF	TGTGCCAGCTCGCGCGGGGGAACCACAGATACGCAGTATTTT	TRBJ2-3	NA	TRBV18	14	TRBD2
CASSGLQVNTEAFF	TGTGCCAGCAGTGGACTCCAAGTGAACACTGAAGCTTTCTTT	TRBJ1-1	NA	TRBV2	14	NA
CASSGTAGVNEKLFF	TGTGCCAGCAGCGGGACAGCCGGCGTAAATGAAAAACTGTTTTTT	TRBJ1-4	NA	TRBV5-5	15	TRBD1
CASSGRGWNTEAFF	TGTGCCAGCAGCGGAAGGGGATGGAACACTGAAGCTTTCTTT	TRBJ1-1	NA	TRBV5-8	14	NA
CASSFQGENYGYTF	TGTGCCAGCAGTTTCCAGGGTGAAAACTATGGCTACACCTTC	TRBJ1-2	NA	TRBV28	14	NA
CAWRFTGANVLTF	TGTGCCTGGAGATTCACTGGGGCCAACGTCCTGACTTTC	TRBJ2-6	NA	TRBV30	13	NA
CASSLTGRYGYTF	TGTGCCAGCAGTTTAACAGGGCGTTATGGCTACACCTTC	TRBJ1-2	NA	TRBV28	13	NA
CSVEGFGEQFF	TGCAGCGTTGAAGGGTTTGGTGAGCAGTTCTTC	TRBJ2-1	NA	TRBV29-1	11	NA
CASSRAGGINEQYF	TGTGCCAGTAGTAGGGCAGGGGGCATCAACGAGCAGTACTTC	TRBJ2-7	once	TRBV19	14	TRBD1
CASSSDGTTNEKLFF	TGCGCCAGCAGTTCGGACGGGACAACTAATGAAAAACTGTTTTTT	TRBJ1-4	NA	TRBV5-1	15	NA
CASSLRASGGENTDTQYF	TGTGCCAGCAGCTTACGTGCTAGCGGGGGGGAGAACACAGATACGCAGTATTTT	TRBJ2-3	NA	TRBV7-6	18	TRBD2
CASSHPNRGTVYNEQFF	TGTGCCAGCAGCCATCCTAACAGGGGTACGGTGTACAATGAGCAGTTCTTC	TRBJ2-1	NA	TRBV3-1/TRBV3-2	17	TRBD1
CASSLTNTGELFF	TGTGCCAGCAGCCTAACGAACACCGGGGAGCTGTTTTTT	TRBJ2-2	NA	TRBV7-3	13	NA
CASSQSHSGNTIYF	TGTGCCAGCAGCCAATCCCATTCCGGAAACACCATATATTTT	TRBJ1-3	NA	TRBV3-1/TRBV3-2	14	NA
CASSQGNSPLHF	TGTGCCAGCAGCCAAGGTAATTCACCCCTCCACTTT	TRBJ1-6	few	TRBV3-1/TRBV3-2	12	NA
CASRTDRYNSPLHF	TGTGCCAGCAGAACGGACAGATATAATTCACCCCTCCACTTT	TRBJ1-6	once	TRBV7-8	14	NA
CASAAFGHTEAFF	TGTGCTAGTGCCGCCTTCGGCCACACTGAAGCTTTCTTT	TRBJ1-1	NA	TRBV12-5	13	NA
CASSAGQGGYEQYF	TGTGCCAGTAGTGCGGGACAGGGGGGCTACGAGCAGTACTTC	TRBJ2-7	NA	TRBV19	14	TRBD1
CASSLVLRNEQFF	TGTGCCAGCAGCTTAGTCTTACGGAATGAGCAGTTCTTC	TRBJ2-1	NA	TRBV11-2	13	NA
CASSIGGGMRNQPQHF	TGTGCCAGTAGTATAGGAGGGGGGATGCGGAATCAGCCCCAGCATTTT	TRBJ1-5	NA	TRBV19	16	NA
CASSLVIGGYSNQPQHF	TGTGCCAGCAGCTTAGTAATAGGGGGTTATAGCAATCAGCCCCAGCATTTT	TRBJ1-5	NA	TRBV7-2	17	NA
CASRRGGQGRGTQYF	TGTGCCAGCAGACGAGGGGGACAGGGCCGAGGGACCCAGTACTTC	TRBJ2-5	NA	TRBV2	15	TRBD1
CASSRGEGYGYTF	TGTGCCAGCAGCCGGGGCGAGGGCTATGGCTACACCTTC	TRBJ1-2	NA	TRBV4-2	13	NA
CASSSRVAGEAGYTF	TGTGCCAGCAGCTCGCGGGTGGCAGGGGAAGCGGGCTACACCTTC	TRBJ1-2	once	TRBV7-2	15	NA
CASSQAAGNSNQPQHF	TGTGCCAGCAGCCAAGCTGCGGGGAATAGCAATCAGCCCCAGCATTTT	TRBJ1-5	NA	TRBV4-2	16	NA
CASSQDRGEQYF	TGTGCCAGCAGCCAAGACAGGGGTGAGCAGTACTTC	TRBJ2-7	NA	TRBV11-2	12	TRBD1
CASSQQVSGANVLTF	TGTGCCAGCAGCCAACAGGTCTCTGGGGCCAACGTCCTGACTTTC	TRBJ2-6	NA	TRBV6-5	15	NA
CASSYSGTGNNEQFF	TGTGCCAGCAGTTACTCGGGGACAGGGAACAATGAGCAGTTCTTC	TRBJ2-1	NA	TRBV6-5	15	TRBD1
CASSRRGINYGYTF	TGTGCCAGCAGCCGGCGCGGGATTAACTATGGCTACACCTTC	TRBJ1-2	NA	TRBV13	14	NA